The following is a T cell receptor (beta chain) sequence with its context. Uncontrolled infection, other autoimmune disease, pregnancy or lactation led to exclusion. PBMCs were sourced from approximately 9.3 ml fresh peripheral blood. Authors of the study amplified TCR beta CDR3 regions from RNA transcripts. TCR CDR3 regions were first amplified by RT-PCR with HTBI primers. Using its own MiXCR run on the multiplex PCR reads, TCRdb lists one record per CDR3 protein. This sample has 700,000 or so distinct CDR3 sequences, with 16% found just once. This entry comes from a study of T cells in Graves' hyperthyroidism and ophthalmopathy. Study context: Before any treatment, at initial diagnosis, peripheral blood was collected.

Trimming stripped 2 bases from V and 1 base from J, with 16 bases between. The CDR3 runs to 16 residues. CDR1 and CDR2 (germline): DFQATT, SNEGSKA (reference sequence). This clonotype originated in a man younger than 35 with Graves' hyperthyroidism. Material: blood. The chain recombines TRBV20-1 with TRBJ2-3, with a tentative D call TRBD2 (6 bases). CDR3 sequence reads: CSARRAGVRRTDTQYF. CDR3 in DNA: TGCAGTGCTAGAAGAGCGGGCGTTCGTCGCACAGATACGCAGTATTTT.